This TCR beta chain comes out of a study of T cell responses to AZD1222 COVID-19 vaccine. The CDR3 extends over 13 amino acids. Trimming took off 7 bases at V and 5 bases at J, with 14 bases between the two ends. In germline, CDR1 is LNHDA, CDR2 SQIVND (reference sequence). Sequencing used immunoSEQ multiplex PCR; TCRdb keeps in-frame clones, though not all of them. The sample lists about 180,000 clones, approximately 95% occurring once. The source of this sequence is an adult who received the MenACWY meningococcal vaccine as a control. The chain combines TRBV19 with TRBJ1-1; D is possibly TRBD1 (5 bases). Sequences were derived from peripheral blood, sampled 28 days after the second dose of the MenACWY control vaccine. The CDR3 protein is CASIGGLWTEAFF. The DNA of the CDR3 is TGTGCCAGTATCGGGGGTCTGTGGACTGAAGCTTTCTTT.